The next 16 T cell receptor beta chains were all read from a single sample in a study of identifying expanded T cells in peripheral blood. The repertoire was sequenced with immunoSEQ multiplex PCR; TCRdb's copy has only in-frame clones and lacks some. Of roughly 86,000 clones in the sample, around 84% are singletons; the top ten hold roughly 4.1%. Sample: blood. The receptors derive from a person aged 18 to 75 in good health.

The gene calls are TRBV9 and TRBJ2-7; D is perhaps TRBD1 (6 bases). Trimming shortened V by 0 bases and J by 1 base, and 8 bases separated the two germline ends. The length of the CDR3 is 14 residues. CDR1 is SGDLS and CDR2 is YYNGEE in the germline V gene. The CDR3 sequence: CASSVGTASYEQYF. The DNA for the CDR3 is TGTGCCAGCAGCGTAGGGACAGCTTCCTACGAGCAGTACTTC. Filled out from reference TRBV9 and TRBJ2-7, the complete variable domain reads DSGVTQTPKHLITATGQRVTLRCSPRSGDLSVYWYQQSLDQGLQFLIQYYNGEERAKGNILERFSAQQFPDLHSELNLSSLELGDSALYFCASSVGTASYEQYFGPGTRLTVT.

The V and J genes are TRBV7-6 and TRBJ2-5; TRBD1 aligns across 8 bases. J lost 6 bases, V lost 1 base, and 7 bases had no gene match. The length of the CDR3 is 15 residues. Per the germline V gene, CDR1 is SGHVS and CDR2 is FNYEAQ. CDR3 protein: CASSLGGGQGKTQYF. CDR3 nucleotide sequence: TGTGCCAGCAGCTTAGGTGGAGGACAGGGCAAGACCCAGTACTTC.

This clone was picked up one time. The rearrangement uses TRBV6-5 and TRBJ1-1; 7 bases are shared with TRBD1. Looked up from germline, CDR1 is MNHEY and CDR2 is SVGAGI. The CDR3 length is 16 residues. Trimming took 6 bases from V and 2 from J; bases not matched to a gene: 12. CDR3 region: CASRYLRTGTNTEAFF. The CDR3 coding sequence is TGTGCCAGCAGATACCTTAGGACAGGAACTAACACTGAAGCTTTCTTT.

This clone was seen a handful of times. The J gene is TRBJ1-6, the V gene TRBV30; D unresolved. Germline values: CDR1 GTSNPN, CDR2 SVGIG (reference sequence). CDR3 length: 14 residues. Trimming left V 4 bases short and J 7 bases short, with 14 bases between. CDR3 residues: CAWKFWEQNSPLHF. The CDR3 coding sequence is TGTGCCTGGAAGTTTTGGGAGCAAAATTCACCCCTCCACTTT.

This clone came up once. The V gene is TRBV19, the J gene TRBJ1-2, with D possibly being TRBD1 (5 bases). Germline V gives CDR1 LNHDA, CDR2 SQIVND (reference sequence). V gave up 6 bases and J gave up 2 bases, with 13 bases separating them. CDR3 length equals 14 residues. In DNA, the CDR3 is TGTGCCAGTAGGGGTTCAGGGCCCAACTATGGCTACACCTTC. Amino acid sequence: CASRGSGPNYGYTF.

This chain uses TRBV5-4 with TRBJ1-2, with no clear D. The ends were cut back, 3 bases at V and 3 bases at J, with 15 bases in the middle. In germline, CDR1 is SGHNT, CDR2 YYREEE (reference sequence). CDR3 length: 15 amino acids. In DNA, the CDR3 is TGTGCCAGCAGCTCCCGAGAGTCCGGGTACTATGGCTACACCTTC. Translating it yields CASSSRESGYYGYTF. Full variable domain (missing parts from reference TRBV5-4 and TRBJ1-2): ETGVTQSPTHLIKTRGQQVTLRCSSQSGHNTVSWYQQALGQGPQFIFQYYREEENGRGNFPPRFSGLQFPNYSSELNVNALELDDSALYLCASSSRESGYYGYTFGSGTRLTVV.

The chain employs TRBV4-3 and TRBJ1-1; no clear D gene. The ends were cut back, 1 base at V and 3 bases at J, with 6 bases in the middle. Germline-derived CDR1 and CDR2 are LGHNA and YSLEER. The CDR3 is 13 amino acids. The CDR3 loop reads CASSQGFHTEAFF. The CDR3 DNA follows: TGCGCCAGCAGCCAAGGGTTCCACACTGAAGCTTTCTTT.

The chain uses TRBV7-2 and TRBJ1-5; D gene uncertain. Trimming stripped 5 bases from V and 5 bases from J, with 10 bases between. CDR3 length equals 13 residues. Per germline, CDR1 SGHTA and CDR2 FQGNSA. Here the CDR3 reads CASSGTGDQPQHF. CDR3 sequence (DNA): TGTGCCAGCAGCGGTACCGGGGATCAGCCCCAGCATTTT.

The rearrangement uses TRBV27 and TRBJ1-4; D may be TRBD1 (6 bases). The germline V and J ends were trimmed by 6 bases and 5 bases, with 10 bases remaining between them. The length of the CDR3 is 13 residues. CDR1 is MNHEY and CDR2 is SMNVEV in the germline V gene (reference sequence). CDR3 protein: CASRSGQNEKLFF. The CDR3 DNA is TGTGCCAGCAGGTCCGGACAGAATGAAAAACTGTTTTTT.

This chain links TRBV4-3 with TRBJ1-6, with D unresolved. The CDR3 is 17 amino acids. Trimming took 0 bases from V and 0 from J, leaving 9 bases between them. Germline V gene lookup returns CDR1 LGHNA and CDR2 YSLEER. The CDR3 DNA reads TGCGCCAGCAGCCAAGATTTGGAAGCCTCCTATAATTCACCCCTCCACTTT. It codes for CASSQDLEASYNSPLHF.

The chain carries TRBV15 and TRBJ1-2; 8 nucleotides agree with TRBD1. The CDR3 extends over 15 amino acids. The J segment lost 6 bases and the V segment lost 1 base, leaving 7 bases of the junction unmatched. CDR1 and CDR2 (germline): LNHNV, YYDKDF (reference sequence). The CDR3 DNA is TGTGCCACCAGCAGAGGGACAGGGACATTTGATGGCTACACCTTC. This gives the protein CATSRGTGTFDGYTF.

This clone was detected once. The gene calls are TRBV6-1 and TRBJ1-1; D not certain. The length of the CDR3 is 13 residues. CDR1 MNHNS and CDR2 SASEGT come from the germline V gene. Trimming removed 4 bases at V and 3 bases at J, with 9 bases between. The CDR3, as DNA: TGTGCCAGCAGTGCGCCCTACTACACTGAAGCTTTCTTT. Protein product: CASSAPYYTEAFF.

This rearrangement joins TRBV7-9 to TRBJ1-1, with 8 positions matching TRBD1. This CDR3 contains 17 residues. Germline assignment: CDR1 SEHNR and CDR2 FQNEAQ (reference sequence). The J segment lost 11 bases and the V segment lost 5 bases, leaving 22 bases of the junction unmatched. As DNA, the CDR3 is TGTGCCAGCAGCCAACATGACAGGGGCCGCACTTCGTCCGGGGCTTTCTTT. Its protein product is CASSQHDRGRTSSGAFF.

The rearrangement joins TRBV15 to TRBJ2-1; unclear D gene. V lost 5 bases and J 0 bases, leaving 8 bases between the germline ends. The CDR3 length is 14 residues. Germline lookup yields CDR1 LNHNV and CDR2 YYDKDF (reference sequence). Here the CDR3 reads CATSEDSSYNEQFF. DNA of the CDR3: TGTGCCACCAGCGAGGATAGCTCCTACAATGAGCAGTTCTTC.

CDR3 region: CASSLGTTEAFF. CDR3 in DNA: TGTGCCAGCAGTTTGGGTACCACTGAAGCTTTCTTT. J is TRBJ1-1 and V is TRBV27, with D uncertain. This CDR3 spans 12 amino acids. Germline V gene sequence: CDR1 MNHEY, CDR2 SMNVEV (reference sequence). Trimming shortened V by 3 bases and J by 4 bases, and 6 bases separated the two germline ends.

The chain links TRBV6-5 to TRBJ2-7, with 9 bases fitting TRBD1. Per germline, CDR1 MNHEY and CDR2 SVGAGI. The CDR3 consists of 14 residues. The V gene end was trimmed by 2 bases and the J gene end by 5 bases; junction bases not matched to a gene: 4. For the CDR3, the DNA is TGTGCCAGCAGTTACAGGGACAGGGCGAACGAGCAGTACTTC. Protein sequence: CASSYRDRANEQYF.